This paragraph covers one T cell receptor beta chain sequence. Libraries were prepared by immunoSEQ multiplex PCR; TCRdb keeps only in-frame clonotypes and omits some of them. The sample has just under 350,000 clones; about 70% are singletons. The data are from a study of shared clonotypes between healthy human individuals. On the study more broadly: CD8 memory received one plate per donor, CD8 naive two, CD4 memory three and CD4 naive three.

CDR3 length: 11 residues. Germline-derived CDR1 and CDR2 are MDHEN and SYDVKM. The ends were cut back, 3 bases at V and 7 bases at J, with 7 bases in the middle. The specimen sequenced was memory CD4+ T cells sorted from blood. Specified subset: CD45RA-negative fraction. The chain recombines TRBV28 with TRBJ2-7; no clear D. The TCR sequence derives from a man younger than 45 in good health. The CDR3: CASSFFQEQYF. The CDR3 bases are TGTGCCAGCAGTTTCTTTCAAGAGCAGTACTTC.